The 21 T cell receptor beta chains reported below all come from one sample, sequenced in a study of cytomegalovirus exposure and HLA in healthy donors. It was with 60 Vbeta and 13 Jbeta primers that the PCR ran. This table comes from immunoSEQ multiplex PCR, and its TCRdb copy is limited to in-frame clones, with some not included. The sample consists of approximately 70,000 clones, roughly two thirds of them appearing once. Sequencing was done on a sample of PBMCs. These receptors came from a middle-aged man in good health and CMV-seropositive.

This clone has more than one count but fewer than ten. The rearrangement links TRBV27 to TRBJ2-3; the match to TRBD2 covers 11 bases. Germline V lookup: CDR1 MNHEY, CDR2 SMNVEV (reference sequence). V shed 5 bases and J 2 bases; nucleotides not matched to a gene: 12. This CDR3 region has 18 residues. The CDR3 protein is CASSLGRVAGGITDTQYF. DNA for the CDR3: TGTGCCAGCAGTCTCGGACGGGTAGCGGGGGGGATCACAGATACGCAGTATTTT.

On this clone: Within the sample, other DNA sequences also encode this same CDR3. This chain connects TRBV30 to TRBJ1-5; D call uncertain. The CDR3 is made up of 13 amino acids. Germline values: CDR1 GTSNPN, CDR2 SVGIG (reference sequence). Trimming pared 0 bases from V and 4 bases from J, leaving 7 bases between. In nucleotides, the CDR3 is TGTGCCTGGAGTGTATCCGGGAATCAGCCCCAGCATTTT. It encodes CAWSVSGNQPQHF.

The sample holds one count of this clone. This chain links TRBV28 with TRBJ1-1; D unresolved. The CDR3 loop spans 14 amino acids. Germline assignment: CDR1 MDHEN and CDR2 SYDVKM. Trimming left V 6 bases short and J 1 base short, with 12 bases between. The CDR3 nucleotides are TGTGCCAGCAGCCGCATGGTCGGGAACACTGAAGCTTTCTTT. It specifies CASSRMVGNTEAFF.

The genes are TRBV19 and TRBJ2-4, with a tentative D call TRBD1 (6 bases). This CDR3 has 14 amino acids. V was pared by 4 bases and J by 6 bases, with 13 bases between. In germline, CDR1 is LNHDA, CDR2 SQIVND (reference sequence). The CDR3 protein is CASSSPGQVNIQYF. The CDR3 region has the DNA TGTGCCAGTAGTAGTCCGGGACAAGTAAACATTCAGTACTTC. The whole variable domain, filled in from reference TRBV19 and TRBJ2-4, reads DGGITQSPKYLFRKEGQNVTLSCEQNLNHDAMYWYRQDPGQGLRLIYYSQIVNDFQKGDIAEGYSVSREKKESFPLTVTSAQKNPTAFYLCASSSPGQVNIQYFGAGTRLSVL.

This chain joins TRBV27 and TRBJ2-2; tentative D call: TRBD1 (5 bases). Germline CDR1 reads MNHEY; CDR2 reads SMNVEV (reference sequence). The CDR3 extends over 12 amino acids. V was cut by 8 bases and J by 2 bases, with 6 bases left in between. The CDR3: CASGQNTGELFF. The CDR3 region has the DNA TGTGCCAGCGGACAAAACACCGGGGAGCTGTTTTTT.

The V gene is TRBV11-1, the J gene TRBJ1-3; D remains ambiguous. The CDR3 has 15 residues. V was clipped by 5 bases and J by 2 bases, with 13 bases between them. Germline values: CDR1 SGHAT, CDR2 FQDESV (reference sequence). CDR3 loop: CASSQLSGTGNTIYF. CDR3 bases: TGTGCCAGCAGCCAGCTATCGGGGACTGGAAACACCATATATTTT.

This clone was counted between two and nine times. The chain is built from TRBV23-1 and TRBJ2-2; a weak D match, TRBD2 (5 bases). TRBV23-1 has ORF status, its function being uncertain. CDR3 length: 14 amino acids. Trimming took off 8 bases at V and 7 bases at J, with 17 bases between the two ends. DNA for the CDR3: TGCGCCAGCGGACCCAGGTACAGCGGCGGGGAGCTGTTTTTT. Translation: CASGPRYSGGELFF.

This clone was counted a few times. The chain couples TRBV18 to TRBJ1-6; D possibly corresponds to TRBD1 (5 bases). Trimming removed 2 bases at V and 7 bases at J, with 9 bases between. CDR1 and CDR2 (germline): KGHSH, LQKENI. The CDR3 length is 14 residues. CDR3 sequence: CASSPGAGNSPLHF. The CDR3, as DNA: TGTGCCAGCTCACCAGGGGCGGGGAATTCACCCCTCCACTTT.

The chain combines TRBV6-5 with TRBJ2-5, with TRBD1 identical over 9 bases. The end of the DNA is better explained by TRBJ2-7, so the J call may be wrong. The CDR3 is 14 amino acids. Germline CDR1 is MNHEY and CDR2 is SVGAGI. The CDR3 here is CASSYLGQGYEQYF. CDR3 nucleotides: TGTGCCAGCAGTTACCTGGGACAGGGCTACGAGCAGTACTTC.

This chain joins TRBV7-2 and TRBJ2-2; D gene unclear. Germline V gene lookup returns CDR1 SGHTA and CDR2 FQGNSA. V was trimmed by 2 bases and J by 5 bases, leaving 9 bases between them. The length of the CDR3 is 14 residues. The CDR3 sequence: CASSLKLRTGELFF. The CDR3 DNA follows: TGTGCCAGCAGCTTAAAACTTCGTACCGGGGAGCTGTTTTTT.

This clone was detected only once. This rearrangement joins TRBV2 to TRBJ2-7; 9 bases agree with TRBD2. V lost 5 bases and J lost 6; bases outside the gene matches: 8. The CDR3 runs to 14 residues. CDR1 is SNHLY and CDR2 is FYNNEI in the germline V gene. CDR3 region: CASSTGTSLGEQYF. The CDR3 coding sequence is TGTGCCAGCAGTACCGGGACTAGCTTGGGCGAGCAGTACTTC.

The V call is TRBV5-1, the J call TRBJ2-3, with TRBD1 matching over 8 bases. Germline V lookup: CDR1 SGHRS, CDR2 YFSETQ. V lost 4 bases to trimming and J lost 2 bases; unmatched junction nucleotides: 6. The CDR3 loop spans 15 amino acids. Here the CDR3 reads CASSPGGYPTDTQYF. The CDR3 DNA reads as TGCGCCAGCAGCCCAGGGGGCTACCCCACAGATACGCAGTATTTT.

This chain joins TRBV5-1 and TRBJ2-1; no firm D call. The CDR3 extends over 14 amino acids. The germline V gene encodes CDR1 SGHRS and CDR2 YFSETQ. V gave up 1 base and J gave up 8 bases, with 13 bases separating them. The CDR3 here is CASSLTPPSDEQFF. CDR3 sequence (DNA): TGCGCCAGCAGCTTGACCCCCCCGAGTGATGAGCAGTTCTTC.

The chain employs TRBV5-1 and TRBJ2-1; 7 bases align to TRBD1. Germline values: CDR1 SGHRS, CDR2 YFSETQ. Losses at the gene ends were 0 bases for V and 4 bases for J; bases not matched to a gene: 4. The CDR3 sequence is 15 residues long. This CDR3 reads CASSLGQGVYNEQFF. In DNA, the CDR3 is TGCGCCAGCAGCTTGGGGCAGGGGGTATACAATGAGCAGTTCTTC.

The rearrangement joins TRBV6-6 to TRBJ1-1; TRBD1 might be the D (6 bases). The CDR3 covers 12 residues. Germline V lookup: CDR1 MNHNY, CDR2 SVGAGI (reference sequence). V was clipped by 6 bases and J by 8 bases, with 13 bases between them. CDR3 DNA sequence: TGTGCCAGCAGCCGTGGACAGCGGGAAGCTTTCTTT. Amino acids: CASSRGQREAFF.

There are a few counts of this clone. This chain links TRBV7-9 with TRBJ1-1; 8 bases fit TRBD1. The CDR3 has 14 residues. The germline V gene has CDR1 SEHNR and CDR2 FQNEAQ (reference sequence). V trimming: 6 bases; J trimming: 2 bases; junction bases outside the gene matches: 5. CDR3 bases: TGTGCCAGCAGACCGACAGGGGCTAACACTGAAGCTTTCTTT. Translated: CASRPTGANTEAFF.

V usage is TRBV19 and J usage is TRBJ1-2; the match to TRBD1 covers 10 bases. The trim removed 8 bases at V and 2 bases at J, leaving 2 bases unmatched. The CDR3 runs to 13 residues. The V gene's germline CDR1 is LNHDA and CDR2 SQIVND (reference sequence). CDR3 DNA sequence: TGTGCCAGTGCGGGACAGGGGAACTATGGCTACACCTTC. Its translation: CASAGQGNYGYTF.

The chain employs TRBV5-1 and TRBJ1-5, with D tentatively TRBD1 (5 bases). Trimming cost V 4 bases and J 3 bases, with 8 bases left between them. The CDR3 extends over 13 amino acids. Per the germline V gene, CDR1 is SGHRS and CDR2 is YFSETQ. The CDR3 region is CASSLDNNQPQHF. CDR3 DNA sequence: TGCGCCAGCAGCCTGGACAACAATCAGCCCCAGCATTTT.

The chain employs TRBV7-3 and TRBJ1-2; 8 bases align to TRBD1. CDR1 is SGHTA and CDR2 is FQGTGA in the germline V gene. The CDR3 covers 15 residues. V lost 5 bases and J lost 4; bases outside the gene matches: 9. The CDR3 protein is CASSPGQGNSYGYTF. CDR3 nucleotides: TGTGCCAGCAGCCCCGGACAGGGAAACTCCTATGGCTACACCTTC.

In its sample, this clone was seen a few times. The chain couples TRBV6-1 to TRBJ1-1; D not resolved. CDR3 length: 14 amino acids. Trimming cost V 3 bases and J 4 bases, with 12 bases left between them. CDR1 is MNHNS and CDR2 is SASEGT in the germline V gene. The DNA of the CDR3 is TGTGCCAGCAGTGATCCTCCGGTCGGCACTGAAGCTTTCTTT. Its protein is CASSDPPVGTEAFF.

The DNA of the CDR3 is TGTGCCAGCACAGGGGGCCGTAACTATGGCTACACCTTC. Translated: CASTGGRNYGYTF. V and J are TRBV19 and TRBJ1-2; TRBD1 aligns across 9 bases. Germline assignment: CDR1 LNHDA and CDR2 SQIVND (reference sequence). The ends lost 9 bases at V and 1 base at J; junction bases unmatched: 3. CDR3 length: 13 amino acids.